The 24 T cell receptor beta chains reported below all come from one sample, sequenced in a study of T-cell memory formation after mild COVID-19. In TCRdb, the 5' RACE reads were re-called with MiXCR into one record per CDR3 protein. The sample has about 400,000 distinct CDR3 sequences, under 15% seen once. Sample: PBMCs or a T cell subset sorted from them (not recorded which). These receptor sequences come from a man between 18 and 35 years old who had mild COVID-19 (a few samples of this study predate the infection). Cell type and time point are not known.

There are a few counts of this clonotype. The chain uses TRBV6-6 and TRBJ1-5; 7 nucleotides align to TRBD1. V trimming: 7 bases; J trimming: 3 bases; junction bases outside the gene matches: 3. Germline CDR1 MNHNY, CDR2 SVGAGI (reference sequence). This CDR3 contains 13 residues. The CDR3 coding sequence is TGTGCCAGCACGGGACAGACCAATCAGCCCCAGCATTTT. Amino acids: CASTGQTNQPQHF.

The chain combines TRBV7-2 with TRBJ2-1, with a possible D match to TRBD2 (5 bases). The germline V gene encodes CDR1 SGHTA and CDR2 FQGNSA. The V gene lost 1 base and the J gene lost 7 bases, with 11 bases spanning the gap. The CDR3 consists of 14 residues. This CDR3 is CASSLDQTGNEQFF. DNA for the CDR3: TGTGCCAGCAGCTTAGACCAAACGGGGAATGAGCAGTTCTTC.

This chain joins TRBV5-1 and TRBJ2-5; 9 nucleotides agree with TRBD1. This CDR3 spans 16 amino acids. V lost 4 bases to trimming and J lost 4 bases; unmatched junction nucleotides: 11. Germline lookup yields CDR1 SGHRS and CDR2 YFSETQ. In DNA form, the CDR3 reads TGCGCCAGCAGCCGAAACACCGGGACAGGGATAGAGACCCAGTACTTC. Its translation: CASSRNTGTGIETQYF.

Many counts were recorded for this clonotype. Its ends do not fully match the called genes, so a read error is possible. V gene TRBV6-6 combines with J gene TRBJ1-5, with 7 bases fitting TRBD1. The CDR3 runs to 15 residues. Looked up from germline, CDR1 is MNHNY and CDR2 is SVGAGI (reference sequence). This CDR3 is CASSLQGGSNQPQHF. The DNA for the CDR3 is TGCGCCAGCAGCTTGCAGGGGGGAAGCAATCAGCCCCAGCATTTT.

The V gene is TRBV5-5, the J gene TRBJ2-7; 8 bases are shared with TRBD1. Germline CDR1 SGHKS, CDR2 YYEKEE (reference sequence). The CDR3 contains 13 residues. The V gene end was trimmed by 0 bases and the J gene end by 6 bases; junction bases not matched to a gene: 2. The CDR3 DNA reads as TGTGCCAGCAGCTTGGGACAGGGGCTCGAGCAGTACTTC. It codes for CASSLGQGLEQYF.

In nucleotides, the CDR3 is TGCAGTGCTAGGACCTTGGGCCTCCGGGGAAACATTCAGTACTTC. The encoded protein is CSARTLGLRGNIQYF. The V gene is TRBV20-1, the J gene TRBJ2-4; D is perhaps TRBD2 (5 bases). The CDR3 is 15 amino acids. Germline V CDR1 and CDR2: DFQATT, SNEGSKA (reference sequence). V lost 3 bases to trimming and J lost 6 bases, with 18 bases between them.

A few counts support this clonotype. The chain carries TRBV12-3 or TRBV12-4 and TRBJ1-1; D gene uncertain. There are 14 residues in the CDR3. The ends were cut back, 6 bases at V and 2 bases at J, with 13 bases in the middle. CDR3 sequence (DNA): TGTGCCAGCAGCCTCGGGGATCTTAACACTGAAGCTTTCTTT. Translating it yields CASSLGDLNTEAFF.

The chain is built from TRBV5-1 and TRBJ2-3; 8 positions agree with TRBD2. CDR1 and CDR2 from the germline V gene are SGHRS and YFSETQ. V lost 4 bases and J lost 4; bases outside the gene matches: 11. CDR3 length equals 16 residues. In DNA, the CDR3 is TGCGCCAGCAGCGGCTCGAGCGGGGGTGGGCCAGATACGCAGTATTTT. Its translation: CASSGSSGGGPDTQYF.

This clonotype was seen repeatedly, ten times or more. The chain combines TRBV6-6 with TRBJ2-3, with a weak D call TRBD1 (6 bases). Germline V gene sequence: CDR1 MNHNY, CDR2 SVGAGI (reference sequence). The V end was cut by 6 bases, the J end by 8 bases, with 15 bases between. The length of the CDR3 is 13 residues. The CDR3 region has the DNA TGTGCCAGCAGGGAGGACAGTCTGGGTACGCAGTATTTT. It translates to CASREDSLGTQYF.

This chain connects TRBV6-6 to TRBJ1-2; D possibly corresponds to TRBD1 (5 bases). The germline V gene has CDR1 MNHNY and CDR2 SVGAGI (reference sequence). Trimming left V 7 bases short and J 6 bases short, with 18 bases between. The CDR3 has 14 amino acids. The CDR3: CASNGRGSLNGYTF. The CDR3 DNA sequence: TGTGCCAGCAACGGGAGGGGAAGTCTAAATGGCTACACCTTC.

In its sample, this clonotype was seen many times. This chain uses TRBV7-2 with TRBJ2-5, with D hard to call. This CDR3 is 14 amino acids long. Deletions cut 5 bases from V and 5 bases from J, with 15 bases between. Germline V CDR1 and CDR2: SGHTA, FQGNSA. The CDR3 nucleotides read TGTGCCAGCAGCCTACAGACTGGTCCGGAGACCCAGTACTTC. It yields the protein CASSLQTGPETQYF. The variable domain in full, with the rest retrieved from reference TRBV7-2 and TRBJ2-5, is GAGVSQSPSNKVTEKGKDVELRCDPISGHTALYWYRQSLGQGLEFLIYFQGNSAPDKSGLPSDRFSAERTGGSVSTLTIQRTQQEDSAVYLCASSLQTGPETQYFGPGTRLLVL.

J is TRBJ1-5 and V is TRBV19; D unresolved. Trimming removed 1 base from V and 5 bases from J, with 6 bases in between. Germline V gene lookup returns CDR1 LNHDA and CDR2 SQIVND (reference sequence). The CDR3 extends over 13 amino acids. CDR3 sequence: CASSIGEYQPQHF. DNA of the CDR3: TGTGCCAGTAGTATAGGGGAATATCAGCCCCAGCATTTT.

This clonotype was observed a few times. This sequence joins TRBV5-6 and TRBJ1-2; unclear D gene. This CDR3 is built from 12 residues. V gave up 2 bases and J gave up 6 bases, with 8 bases separating them. Germline V lookup: CDR1 SGHDT, CDR2 YYEEEE. As DNA, the CDR3 is TGTGCCAGCAGCTTTTCCGTAGATGGCTACACCTTC. It codes for CASSFSVDGYTF.

This clonotype occurred a few times. This sequence joins TRBV6-2 or TRBV6-3 and TRBJ2-5; D remains ambiguous. The V gene lost 1 base and the J gene lost 7 bases, with 10 bases spanning the gap. CDR1 and CDR2 (germline): MNHEY, SVGEGT. The CDR3 covers 13 residues. The CDR3, as DNA: TGTGCCAGCAGTTACTACGGTATCGGGACCCAGTACTTC. Encoded protein: CASSYYGIGTQYF.

The J gene is TRBJ2-3, the V gene TRBV28; D is perhaps TRBD1 (5 bases). The CDR3 runs to 16 residues. The ends were cut back, 6 bases at V and 0 bases at J, with 16 bases in the middle. Germline V gene lookup returns CDR1 MDHEN and CDR2 SYDVKM. Here the CDR3 reads CASRISRTISTDTQYF. The CDR3 DNA is TGTGCCAGCAGGATCTCCCGGACAATTAGCACAGATACGCAGTATTTT. Looking up the rest from reference TRBV28 and TRBJ2-3 gives the full variable domain: DVKVTQSSRYLVKRTGEKVFLECVQDMDHENMFWYRQDPGLGLRLIYFSYDVKMKEKGDIPEGYSVSREKKERFSLILESASTNQTSMYLCASRISRTISTDTQYFGPGTRLTVL.

This clonotype was recorded a few times. The CDR3 coding sequence is TGTGCCAGCAGCATCGGGGCTTGTAAGGTTTTGGGGGAGCTGTTTTTT. Translation gives CASSIGACKVLGELFF. V is TRBV21-1 and J is TRBJ2-2; TRBD1, the table's D call, was not compared with the DNA. TRBV21-1 is a pseudogene segment. The CDR3 length is 16 residues.

The chain links TRBV7-9 to TRBJ2-7; 9 bases agree with TRBD1. The V segment lost 6 bases and the J segment 2 bases; nucleotides outside the gene matches: 2. Germline assignment: CDR1 SEHNR and CDR2 FQNEAQ (reference sequence). The CDR3 sequence is 13 residues long. CDR3 in DNA: TGTGCCAGCAGGGGACAGGGTACCTACGAGCAGTACTTC. Protein: CASRGQGTYEQYF.

The gene calls are TRBV7-2 and TRBJ2-2; 9 bases fit TRBD1. Trimming removed 5 bases from V and 5 bases from J; junction bases left unmatched: 9. Per the germline V gene, CDR1 is SGHTA and CDR2 is FQGNSA. This CDR3 spans 16 amino acids. CDR3 bases: TGTGCCAGCAGCAGATACAGGGGGCGGGATACCGGGGAGCTGTTTTTT. Its translation is CASSRYRGRDTGELFF.

V gene TRBV19 combines with J gene TRBJ2-3; D is ambiguous. Germline CDR1 reads LNHDA; CDR2 reads SQIVND (reference sequence). This CDR3 comprises 13 residues. V was clipped by 5 bases and J by 6 bases, with 12 bases between them. The CDR3 region is CASSPRIFDTQYF. For the CDR3, the DNA is TGTGCCAGTAGTCCGCGCATCTTCGATACGCAGTATTTT. The full variable domain, with the rest looked up from reference TRBV19 and TRBJ2-3, is DGGITQSPKYLFRKEGQNVTLSCEQNLNHDAMYWYRQDPGQGLRLIYYSQIVNDFQKGDIAEGYSVSREKKESFPLTVTSAQKNPTAFYLCASSPRIFDTQYFGPGTRLTVL.

The table lists this clonotype with many counts. The genes are TRBV27 and TRBJ2-2; 7 bases map to TRBD2. Germline V gives CDR1 MNHEY, CDR2 SMNVEV (reference sequence). The CDR3 length is 13 residues. V shed 3 bases, J shed 8 bases, and the junction held 3 bases outside the gene matches. CDR3 amino acids: CASSLSGGGELFF. CDR3 in DNA: TGTGCCAGCAGTTTGTCGGGAGGTGGGGAGCTGTTTTTT.

The chain recombines TRBV6-5 with TRBJ1-1, with TRBD1 matching over 8 bases. CDR1 is MNHEY, CDR2 SVGAGI, per germline. Trimming took 6 bases from V and 3 from J; bases not matched to a gene: 6. There are 14 residues in the CDR3. The chain's CDR3 is CASSIGQGHTEAFF. The CDR3 coding sequence is TGTGCCAGCAGCATCGGACAGGGACACACTGAAGCTTTCTTT.

This clonotype was detected only a few times. CDR3 sequence: CASSLETGGGEQYV. The CDR3 coding sequence is TGCGCCAGCAGCTTAGAGACAGGCGGGGGCGAGCAGTACGTC. The rearrangement uses TRBV5-1 and TRBJ2-7; D might be TRBD2 (7 bases). V shed 2 bases and J shed 6 bases, with 15 bases lying between them. Germline V gene lookup returns CDR1 SGHRS and CDR2 YFSETQ. This CDR3 contains 14 residues.

Many counts were recorded for this clonotype. The chain uses TRBV3-1 and TRBJ2-3; D gene ambiguous. The CDR3 sequence is 16 residues long. In germline, CDR1 is LGHDT, CDR2 YNNKEL (reference sequence). V lost 4 bases, J lost 2 bases, and 16 bases lay in between. The CDR3 nucleotides read TGTGCCAGCAGCCCCCGCGCGCGGAGATACACAGATACGCAGTATTTT. Translated, it gives CASSPRARRYTDTQYF.

The rearrangement joins TRBV12-3 or TRBV12-4 to TRBJ2-5, with a tentative D call TRBD2 (5 bases). With 6 bases removed from V and 4 bases from J, the gap between germline ends came to 12 bases. The CDR3 covers 13 residues. The DNA for the CDR3 is TGTGCCAGCAGGGAGGCGTTTGGAGAGACCCAGTACTTC. Translation gives CASREAFGETQYF.